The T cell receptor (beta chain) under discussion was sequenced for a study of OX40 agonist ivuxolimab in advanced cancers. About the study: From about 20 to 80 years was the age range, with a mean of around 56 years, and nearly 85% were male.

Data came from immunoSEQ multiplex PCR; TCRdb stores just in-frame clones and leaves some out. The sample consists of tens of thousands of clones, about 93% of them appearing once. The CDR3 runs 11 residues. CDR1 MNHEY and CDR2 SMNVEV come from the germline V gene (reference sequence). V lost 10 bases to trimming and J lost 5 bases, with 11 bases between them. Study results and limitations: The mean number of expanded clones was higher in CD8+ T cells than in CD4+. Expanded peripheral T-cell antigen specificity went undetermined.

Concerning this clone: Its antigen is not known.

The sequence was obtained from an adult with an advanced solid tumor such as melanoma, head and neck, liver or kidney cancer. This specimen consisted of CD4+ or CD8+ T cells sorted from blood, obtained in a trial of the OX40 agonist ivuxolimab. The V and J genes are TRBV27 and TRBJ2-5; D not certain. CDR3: CATIYGETQYF. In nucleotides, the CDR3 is TGTGCCACCATCTACGGGGAGACCCAGTACTTC.